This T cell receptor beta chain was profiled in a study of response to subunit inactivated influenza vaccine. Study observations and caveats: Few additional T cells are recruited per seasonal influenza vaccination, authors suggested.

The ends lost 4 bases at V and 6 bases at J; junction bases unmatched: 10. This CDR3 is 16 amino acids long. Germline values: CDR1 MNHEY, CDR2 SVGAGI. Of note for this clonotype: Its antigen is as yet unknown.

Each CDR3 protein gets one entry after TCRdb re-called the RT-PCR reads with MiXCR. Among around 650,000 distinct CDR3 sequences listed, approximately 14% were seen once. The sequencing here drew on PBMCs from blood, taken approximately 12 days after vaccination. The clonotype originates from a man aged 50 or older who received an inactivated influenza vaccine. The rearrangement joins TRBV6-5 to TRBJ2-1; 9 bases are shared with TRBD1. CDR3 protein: CASSSTGGTPTNEQFF. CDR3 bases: TGTGCCAGCAGTTCGACAGGGGGTACCCCTACCAATGAGCAGTTCTTC.